The rows below give T cell receptor beta chains drawn from one sample of a study of blood T cell repertoires in COVID-19. Method: immunoSEQ multiplex PCR; TCRdb's copy keeps in-frame clones and lacks some. The sample records under 450,000 clones, approximately 86% being singletons. Sample: peripheral blood. The receptors derive from a woman aged 60 to 75 with COVID-19, enrolled during active disease. The conserved cysteine and the conserved F or W are not part of the CDR3 here. Not all rows give a size; the values are once, few, many and, for expanded clones, a class.

cdr3_aa	cdr3_length	v_call	clone_size	j_call
ASSVPGGPGNEQF	13	TRBV9	-	TRBJ2-1
ASSLEFQGETQY	12	TRBV5-5	-	TRBJ2-5
SVTDRVDSPLH	11	TRBV29-1	-	TRBJ1-6
ASSPTGGFNEQF	12	TRBV18	-	TRBJ2-1
ASSLPGVSSYNSPLH	15	TRBV5-1	-	TRBJ1-6
ASSHRDTNIYEQY	13	TRBV4-3	-	TRBJ2-7
ASSQDTPGGNSPLH	14	TRBV3-1/TRBV3-2	-	TRBJ1-6
ASSVAGGETQY	11	TRBV9	-	TRBJ2-5
ASSPGTGGYNEQF	13	TRBV18	-	TRBJ2-1
ASSQAGQGDEQY	12	TRBV7-3	-	TRBJ2-7
ASSQDLGGQAVGEQF	15	TRBV4-3	once	TRBJ2-1
ASSDPGQGANQPQH	14	TRBV6-1	-	TRBJ1-5
ASSIQGSNEQF	11	TRBV7-3	few	TRBJ2-1
ASSGRDSYEQY	11	TRBV9	-	TRBJ2-7
ASSVEETGGIEAF	13	TRBV9	-	TRBJ1-1
ASSVGTSGGQETQY	14	TRBV9	-	TRBJ2-5
ASSTRGGIPKAF	12	TRBV2	few	TRBJ1-1
ASSRQGGQPQH	11	TRBV12-3/TRBV12-4	-	TRBJ1-5
ASSLDLRQTTDTQY	14	TRBV11-2	once	TRBJ2-3
ASHRRFNTEAF	11	TRBV12-3/TRBV12-4	-	TRBJ1-1
ASSLALGGGIPYEQY	15	TRBV7-9	once	TRBJ2-7
ASSFDRASLGYT	12	TRBV6-5	-	TRBJ1-2
ASNTGAYEQY	10	TRBV25-1	-	TRBJ2-7
ASRETDTQY	9	TRBV2	-	TRBJ2-3
ASAGQGLSAF	10	TRBV2	-	TRBJ1-1
AWQQDRGTDTQY	12	TRBV30	-	TRBJ2-3
ASSLPGQGVYEQY	13	TRBV7-9	-	TRBJ2-7
ASSARTGSDEQY	12	TRBV25-1	once	TRBJ2-7
ASSFGRDQPQH	11	TRBV7-2	-	TRBJ1-5
ASSQGSQRGQPQH	13	TRBV18	-	TRBJ1-5
SASEGDYEQY	10	TRBV20-1	-	TRBJ2-7
ASSLVGTSSRNEQF	14	TRBV7-3	-	TRBJ2-1
ASSLLLAGGPQRYNEQF	17	TRBV18	-	TRBJ2-1
ASRQNYEQY	9	TRBV6-5	-	TRBJ2-7
ASSIIDRDTEAF	12	TRBV19	-	TRBJ1-1
ASSVAGTSYNSPLH	14	TRBV9	-	TRBJ1-6
ASSVGREKVQF	11	TRBV9	-	TRBJ2-1
ASSFGQGIQPQH	12	TRBV6-7	-	TRBJ1-5
ANAGTGITDTQY	12	TRBV24-1	-	TRBJ2-3
ASSALEYGYT	10	TRBV9	-	TRBJ1-2
ASSHGGALYNEQF	13	TRBV6-5	-	TRBJ2-1
ASSSGLAGTTGIDTQY	16	TRBV7-3	-	TRBJ2-3
ASSGREYEQY	10	TRBV5-4	few	TRBJ2-7
ASSLAGTGYTEAF	13	TRBV5-1	-	TRBJ1-1
ASSLGAGGSSYNEQF	15	TRBV5-1	-	TRBJ2-1